This T cell receptor beta chain emerged from a study of molecular identifiers for immune sequencing clone quantification. This clonotype was counted ten times or more. This CDR3 spans 15 amino acids. The V end was cut by 0 bases, the J end by 1 base, with 10 bases between. Germline V CDR1 and CDR2: SGHKS, YYEKEE (reference sequence). Naive CD8 T cells were sorted as CD8+CD4-CCR7+CD45RA+. One entry per CDR3 protein results from TCRdb running MiXCR on the PCR reads. The sample carries 600,000 to 650,000 distinct CDR3 sequences, less than 20% recorded once. The chain joins TRBV5-5 to TRBJ1-1, with D hard to call. The sequenced sample consisted of naive CD8+ T cells from blood, with Jurkat cell RNA spiked in. Subset meaning: FACS-sorted CD8+CD4-CCR7+CD45RA+ naive T cells. The TCR was taken from a human donor in good health. Some libraries in this study had Jurkat cell RNA spiked in. CDR3 coding DNA: TGTGCCAGCAGCTTGGGAGTTGGACCGAACACTGAAGCTTTCTTT. As protein: CASSLGVGPNTEAFF.